This T cell receptor beta chain was captured in a study of blood T cell repertoires in COVID-19. Overall study: Sites in the United States, Italy and Spain provided acute and convalescent COVID-19 samples.

Original processing notes: How many nucleated cells were present was estimated from reference gene primer amplification. Generated by immunoSEQ multiplex PCR, the TCRdb table keeps only in-frame clones and is missing some. The V and J calls and the clone size are those of that table, but D and trimming were determined from the DNA. The sample carries about 140,000 clones, roughly 80% recorded once. The TCR was taken from a man aged 65-85 years who had recovered from COVID-19. Sequencing used peripheral blood.

The CDR3, as DNA: TGTGCCACCAGTGATTCGTTCCGGGAGGTTCAGTATTTT. Its translation is CATSDSFREVQYF. The chain carries TRBV24-1 and TRBJ2-3; 7 positions agree with TRBD2. CDR1 and CDR2 (germline): KGHDR, SFDVKD. With V trimmed by 2 bases and J by 12 bases, 7 bases remained unmatched. The CDR3 runs 13 residues.